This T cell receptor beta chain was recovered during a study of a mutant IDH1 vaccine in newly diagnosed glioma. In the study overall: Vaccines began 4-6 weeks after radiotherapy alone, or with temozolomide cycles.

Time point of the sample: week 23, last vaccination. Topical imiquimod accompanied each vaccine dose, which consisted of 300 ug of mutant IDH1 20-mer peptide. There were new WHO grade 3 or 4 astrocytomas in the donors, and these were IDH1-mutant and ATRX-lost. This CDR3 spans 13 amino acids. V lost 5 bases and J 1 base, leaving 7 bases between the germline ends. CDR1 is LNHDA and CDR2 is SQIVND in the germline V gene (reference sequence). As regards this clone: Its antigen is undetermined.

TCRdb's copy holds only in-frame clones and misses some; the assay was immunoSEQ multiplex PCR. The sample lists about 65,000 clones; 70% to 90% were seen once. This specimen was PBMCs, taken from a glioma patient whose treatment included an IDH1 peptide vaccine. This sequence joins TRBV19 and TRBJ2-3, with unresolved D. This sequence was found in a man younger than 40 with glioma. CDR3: CASSEYRTDTQYF. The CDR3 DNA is TGTGCCAGTAGTGAATACCGCACAGATACGCAGTATTTT.